The rows below give T cell receptor beta chains drawn from one sample of a study of blood T cell repertoires in COVID-19. The repertoire was sequenced with immunoSEQ multiplex PCR; TCRdb's copy has only in-frame clones and lacks some. This table holds roughly 86,000 clones, over 60% found once. Sequencing was performed on peripheral blood. The receptors come from a man between 50 and 59 years old who had recovered from COVID-19. CDR3s include the opening cysteine and the closing phenylalanine or tryptophan. The order of the fields is J gene, V gene, CDR3 protein.

TRBJ1-1	TRBV7-2	CASSRGQGNTEAFF
TRBJ2-3	TRBV7-2	CASSHLAGGVTDTQYF
TRBJ2-3	TRBV5-1	CASSTGLASTDTQYF
TRBJ2-5	TRBV19	CASTAREGLGDQYF
TRBJ2-1	TRBV6-2/TRBV6-3	CASSPGHSYNEQFF
TRBJ1-3	TRBV28	CASSLDINTIYF
TRBJ1-2	TRBV15	CATREDRVYGYTF
TRBJ1-6	TRBV10-3	CAISLTELNSPLHF
TRBJ1-1	TRBV2	CASSLQGVSNTEAFF
TRBJ1-1	TRBV12-3/TRBV12-4	CASSLGHTEAFF
TRBJ1-2	TRBV4-1	CASSRGRLDYGYTF
TRBJ2-5	TRBV10-1	CATQAGVQETQYF
TRBJ1-4	TRBV29-1	CSAGQGDEKLFF
TRBJ2-5	TRBV5-6	CASSYGTGLQETQYF
TRBJ1-2	TRBV19	CASSMDSQRSGYTF
TRBJ2-7	TRBV6-1	CASSESREQYF
TRBJ2-5	TRBV15	CATSRGLSEETQYF
TRBJ1-2	TRBV5-5	CASSWENYGYTF
TRBJ2-7	TRBV28	CASRVGSLYEQYF
TRBJ1-1	TRBV5-1	CASSLETGNTEAFF
TRBJ2-3	TRBV24-1	CATSDPKTKDRADTQYF
TRBJ2-7	TRBV15	CATRGTSGSSYEQYF
TRBJ1-4	TRBV5-4	CASSLDRVREKLFF
TRBJ2-6	TRBV18	CASSPQGIGTGANVLTF
TRBJ2-3	TRBV2	CASSQSPGGTDTQYF
TRBJ1-2	TRBV5-1	CASSLDRYYGYTF
TRBJ1-5	TRBV3-1/TRBV3-2	CASSQALQPNQPQHF
TRBJ2-3	TRBV10-1	CASSTGTRGGTQYF
TRBJ1-1	TRBV6-5	CASSTGKRTEAFF
TRBJ1-2	TRBV7-2	CASSFRVVQGALGYTF
TRBJ1-1	TRBV4-2	CASSQPPGQGGEAFF
TRBJ2-3	TRBV10-3	CAISPSRGAGDTQYF
TRBJ2-7	TRBV9	CASSVGGTHYEQYF
TRBJ1-1	TRBV18	CASTPTQGADTEAFF
TRBJ2-5	TRBV30	CAWSKPSAGGQETQYF
TRBJ2-4	TRBV4-3	CASSQDLGGWAKNIQYF
TRBJ2-1	TRBV3-1/TRBV3-2	CASSHMNEQFF
TRBJ1-1	TRBV3-1/TRBV3-2	CARPETDTEAFF
TRBJ2-5	TRBV7-7	CASSVLAGGSETQYF
TRBJ2-1	TRBV19	CASSNRVYNEQFF
TRBJ2-2	TRBV4-1	CASSATGTGTGELFF
TRBJ2-5	TRBV18	CASSPRTGGRETQYF
TRBJ2-7	TRBV24-1	CATSDRGYEQYF
TRBJ1-5	TRBV6-2/TRBV6-3	CASSTRQGSYSNQPQHF
TRBJ1-4	TRBV5-1	CASSNRDRGQEKLFF